These T cell receptor beta chains were read from a single sample in a study of blood T cell repertoires in COVID-19. Clones were read by immunoSEQ multiplex PCR, and TCRdb kept only the in-frame ones, dropping some. The sample records approximately 21,000 clones, 60% to 85% being singletons. The sequenced sample was peripheral blood. Every receptor here comes from a man aged 80 or over with acute or convalescent COVID-19. Each CDR3 is given with its conserved first and last residue. Fields, in order: D gene, V gene, CDR3 length, J gene, clone size, CDR3 DNA, CDR3 protein. A D gene is named only where the DNA matches it firmly. A row's size may be missing; if present it is once, few, many or a size class.

d_gene: TRBD2
v_gene: TRBV5-1
len: 17
j_gene: TRBJ2-1
abundance: .
CDR3nt: TGCGCCAGCAGCTTGGTGCCCACTAGCGGGAGTGTCTATGAGCAGTTCTTC
CDR3aa: CASSLVPTSGSVYEQFF

d_gene: TRBD2
v_gene: TRBV7-3
len: 15
j_gene: TRBJ2-7
abundance: .
CDR3nt: TGTGCCAGCAGCTTACAGCGGGGCCCTTTTAGGGAGCAGTACTTC
CDR3aa: CASSLQRGPFREQYF

d_gene: .
v_gene: TRBV19
len: 15
j_gene: TRBJ1-5
abundance: .
CDR3nt: TGTGCCAGTAGTATAAAGGACAGTCTCAATCAGCCCCAGCATTTT
CDR3aa: CASSIKDSLNQPQHF

d_gene: .
v_gene: TRBV19
len: 16
j_gene: TRBJ1-5
abundance: .
CDR3nt: TGTGCCAGTAGTAGGGTACAGGGATTTGAGAATCAGCCCCAGCATTTT
CDR3aa: CASSRVQGFENQPQHF

d_gene: TRBD2
v_gene: TRBV2
len: 16
j_gene: TRBJ2-3
abundance: .
CDR3nt: TGTGCCAGCAGGGCCCCTAGCGGGGCTAGCACAGATACGCAGTATTTT
CDR3aa: CASRAPSGASTDTQYF

d_gene: TRBD1
v_gene: TRBV5-6
len: 17
j_gene: TRBJ2-3
abundance: .
CDR3nt: TGTGCCAGCAGCCCTGACCGGGACAGCCTTTACACAGATACGCAGTATTTT
CDR3aa: CASSPDRDSLYTDTQYF

d_gene: .
v_gene: TRBV2
len: 12
j_gene: TRBJ2-3
abundance: .
CDR3nt: TGTGCCAGCAGTGAGCGGGCCAATACGCAGTATTTT
CDR3aa: CASSERANTQYF

d_gene: TRBD1
v_gene: TRBV7-8
len: 16
j_gene: TRBJ1-6
abundance: .
CDR3nt: TGTGCCAGCAGCTTAGGCGGGACAGGGGGCCAGTCACCCCTCCACTTT
CDR3aa: CASSLGGTGGQSPLHF

d_gene: .
v_gene: TRBV19
len: 13
j_gene: TRBJ1-5
abundance: .
CDR3nt: TGTGCCAGTAGTTACAGGGTTGATCAGCCCCAGCATTTT
CDR3aa: CASSYRVDQPQHF

d_gene: .
v_gene: TRBV29-1
len: 14
j_gene: TRBJ2-5
abundance: medium-sized
CDR3nt: TGCAGCGTTGTTTCCCAGGGCCGCGTGGGGACCCAGTACTTC
CDR3aa: CSVVSQGRVGTQYF

d_gene: TRBD1
v_gene: TRBV6-5
len: 14
j_gene: TRBJ2-7
abundance: .
CDR3nt: TGTGCCAGCAGTCTCGGACAGGGAGGATACGAGCAGTACTTC
CDR3aa: CASSLGQGGYEQYF

d_gene: TRBD2
v_gene: TRBV6-4
len: 17
j_gene: TRBJ2-6
abundance: .
CDR3nt: TGTGCCAGCGGCGGCGCGGGAGGGGCCTCTGGGGCCAACGTCCTGACTTTC
CDR3aa: CASGGAGGASGANVLTF

d_gene: TRBD1
v_gene: TRBV24-1
len: 15
j_gene: TRBJ2-2
abundance: few
CDR3nt: TGTGCCACCAGTGATTACAGGGGTACCACCGGGGAGCTGTTTTTT
CDR3aa: CATSDYRGTTGELFF

d_gene: TRBD2
v_gene: TRBV19
len: 14
j_gene: TRBJ2-1
abundance: .
CDR3nt: TGTGCCAACTCCGGGGGGAGGGGTTACAATGAGCAGTTCTTC
CDR3aa: CANSGGRGYNEQFF

d_gene: .
v_gene: TRBV30
len: 16
j_gene: TRBJ2-3
abundance: .
CDR3nt: TGTGCCTGGAGTGTACCGGACGGAGCGGGCACAGATACGCAGTATTTT
CDR3aa: CAWSVPDGAGTDTQYF

d_gene: .
v_gene: TRBV4-3
len: 18
j_gene: TRBJ2-7
abundance: .
CDR3nt: TGCGCCAGCAGCCAAGGATTCGTCGCGGGCCGGAGCTCCTACGAGCAGTACTTC
CDR3aa: CASSQGFVAGRSSYEQYF

d_gene: TRBD2
v_gene: TRBV4-3
len: 15
j_gene: TRBJ2-1
abundance: .
CDR3nt: TGCGCCAGCAGCCAACTTCTAGCGGGAGTTGGCGAGCAGTTCTTC
CDR3aa: CASSQLLAGVGEQFF

d_gene: TRBD1
v_gene: TRBV2
len: 13
j_gene: TRBJ1-5
abundance: .
CDR3nt: TGTGCCAGCAGTCAACAGGGGCCTCAGCCCCAGCATTTT
CDR3aa: CASSQQGPQPQHF

d_gene: .
v_gene: TRBV9
len: 14
j_gene: TRBJ2-2
abundance: .
CDR3nt: TGTGCCAGCAGCGTAACTTTGGACACCGGGGAGCTGTTTTTT
CDR3aa: CASSVTLDTGELFF

d_gene: TRBD1
v_gene: TRBV6-5
len: 15
j_gene: TRBJ1-5
abundance: .
CDR3nt: TGTGCCAGCAGCAGGGACAGGGGCGGCAATCAGCCCCAGCATTTT
CDR3aa: CASSRDRGGNQPQHF

d_gene: .
v_gene: TRBV18
len: 17
j_gene: TRBJ1-1
abundance: few
CDR3nt: TGTGCCAGCTCACGATTGGGCAGGGAGGATAGGAACACTGAAGCTTTCTTT
CDR3aa: CASSRLGREDRNTEAFF

d_gene: .
v_gene: TRBV7-7
len: 14
j_gene: TRBJ2-5
abundance: .
CDR3nt: TGTGCTAGCAGCTTATTAGGGAGGCAAGAGACCCAGTACTTC
CDR3aa: CASSLLGRQETQYF

d_gene: TRBD1
v_gene: TRBV12-5
len: 17
j_gene: TRBJ1-1
abundance: .
CDR3nt: TGTGCTAGTGGTTTGGATGCGGCCGGGACAGTGAACACTGAAGCTTTCTTT
CDR3aa: CASGLDAAGTVNTEAFF

d_gene: .
v_gene: TRBV6-1
len: 16
j_gene: TRBJ1-1
abundance: .
CDR3nt: TGTGCCAGCAGTGGGGGGGGTGGACTCATGAACACTGAAGCTTTCTTT
CDR3aa: CASSGGGGLMNTEAFF

d_gene: TRBD1
v_gene: TRBV5-1
len: 13
j_gene: TRBJ1-2
abundance: few
CDR3nt: TGCGCCAGCAGCCCCGGGACAGCCTATGGCTACACCTTC
CDR3aa: CASSPGTAYGYTF

d_gene: TRBD1
v_gene: TRBV6-2/TRBV6-3
len: 16
j_gene: TRBJ1-2
abundance: .
CDR3nt: TGTGCCAGCAGCCCGACAGGGGGATCCTATAACTATGGCTACACCTTC
CDR3aa: CASSPTGGSYNYGYTF

d_gene: .
v_gene: TRBV7-9
len: 14
j_gene: TRBJ1-2
abundance: .
CDR3nt: TGTGCCAGCAGCTACGACAGAGCTAACTATGGCTACACCTTC
CDR3aa: CASSYDRANYGYTF